The clone carrying this T cell receptor (beta chain) was seen a single time. Antigen specificity is unknown. 13 Jbeta primers and 60 Vbeta primers were used for the PCR. Original handling: Approximately 12 million of the 60 million to 80 million unique TCR beta chains counted in a later analysis were shared. Clones were sequenced by immunoSEQ multiplex PCR, and TCRdb holds only the in-frame ones, with some missing. That table gives V, J and clone size, and the DNA gave D and trimming. The sample shows about 83,000 clones, about four fifths of them seen only once. This sample is drawn from a study of cytomegalovirus exposure and HLA in healthy donors. Whole-study results and caveats: Productive status was seen about 90% or about 30% of the time for most TCR beta V segments in an earlier analysis. Apparent HLA restriction characterized most CMV-associated TCR beta chains in a later analysis. The study recorded some 160 TCR beta chains that were cytomegalovirus-associated.

This TCR was sampled from a woman under 40 in good health and CMV-seronegative. The specimen sequenced was PBMCs.

The CDR3 DNA follows: TGTGCCAGCTCCGGACAGGCGAACACTGAAGCTTTCTTT. Its protein product is CASSGQANTEAFF. This sequence joins TRBV18 and TRBJ1-1, with 7 bases fitting TRBD1. The germline V gene has CDR1 KGHSH and CDR2 LQKENI. CDR3 length: 13 residues. The ends lost 6 bases at V and 1 base at J; junction bases unmatched: 2.